This TCR beta chain came from a study of shared T cell receptors in the human thymus. CDR3 size: 19 residues. The trim removed 2 bases at V and 5 bases at J, leaving 20 bases unmatched. CDR1 is MDHEN and CDR2 is SYDVKM in the germline V gene. The protocol was immunoSEQ multiplex PCR, while the TCRdb copy is restricted to in-frame clones and leaves out a portion. The table records about 380,000 clones, about 95% of them present only once. The sequencing sample was made of thymocytes. This receptor was identified in a human donor. The chain joins TRBV28 to TRBJ2-7; 8 bases line up with TRBD1. The CDR3 spells CASSLMVPPDGQGADEQYF. CDR3 nucleotide sequence: TGTGCCAGCAGTTTAATGGTGCCCCCGGATGGACAGGGCGCCGACGAGCAGTACTTC.